This record covers a single T cell receptor beta chain. No antigen is known for it. Per-base qualities were not stored, and no clone one base away is much larger. This entry is derived from a study of blood T cell repertoires in COVID-19 (dated by TCRdb to 2018 to 2021). Regarding the complete study: Collaborator samples came from the United States, Italy and Spain and covered acute and convalescent phases of COVID-19. The material from the prospective study consisted of cDNA or gDNA derived from T cells, B-cell-depleted T cells, or PBMCs. Samples came from the ongoing ImmuneRACE study (first 160 participants) plus 1,254 subjects from 6 global collaborators. A de-identified subject ID, COVID-19 status, age in years and sex were almost always included in the sample metadata. Where available, HLA class I and class II types were obtained from metadata supplied by the sample provider rather than from assay-based typing. Subjects who had been exposed to COVID-19, were actively infected with it, or had recovered from it provided the deeply sampled blood TCRbeta repertoires that made up the dataset. The repertoires were released in a freely available public database meant as a resource for research on the immune response to SARS-CoV-2.

Summary of the overall study and its limitations: Clinical and demographic metadata were provided uncurated, with the amount varying by source and participant.

Whole blood was collected in K2EDTA tubes by collaborating institutions according to the institutions' own protocols. For TCRbeta analysis, collaborator samples were shipped as frozen whole blood, as isolated PBMCs, or as DNA extracted from either sample type. TCRbeta CDR3 regions were amplified from genomic DNA by means of the immunoSEQ Assay, a bias-controlled multiplex PCR. Per the original workflow: The number of nucleated cells in each sample was estimated by amplification of reference gene primers within the assay. To quantify the absolute abundance of each unique TCRbeta CDR3 rearrangement, sequence reads were collapsed and filtered. For each sample, productive Simpson clonality was calculated by taking the square root of Simpson's diversity index across productive rearrangements. TCRdb mirrors the immuneACCESS table, restricted to in-frame sequences. Some clones are absent from its copies; in checked studies, under half trace to an unresolved V gene, and the reason for the others is unknown. The DNA gave D and trimming, while V, J and clone size come from that table. This sample is represented by 200,000 or so clones; around three quarters of them were singletons. The ten most abundant clones make up around 5.4% of the sample.

A distance of 5 bases separates the germline ends of V and J, which lose 4 bases and 10 bases respectively. The CDR3 holds 10 amino acids from the cysteine to the phenylalanine. Kept here is only the CDR3 DNA, which spans 30 bases and is read in frame from base 1. CDR1 and CDR2 (MDHEN, SYDVKM) derive from the germline V gene. Sequenced: peripheral blood. Here the chain combines TRBV28 and TRBJ1-3; no D gene can be assigned with confidence. The receptor's source is a woman aged 70-85 years with acute or convalescent COVID-19. Here the CDR3 is given as CASSSRTIYF. Read as DNA, the sequence is TGTGCCAGCAGTTCCAGGACCATATATTTT.